One sample yielded the 5 T cell receptor beta chains listed below, sequenced in a study of vaccination and CD4 T cells after COVID-19. What these receptors recognize is not known. Treatment defined: approximately 11-day PBMC culture with coronavirus spike peptide pools or control peptides (ViraFEST assay). The study sequenced cultured CD4+ T cell DNA using the Oncomine TCR Beta short-read assay. TCRdb itself ran the PCR reads through MiXCR, one entry per CDR3 protein. Here the sample spans some 14,000 distinct CDR3 sequences, roughly two fifths being singletons. Sequenced here: CD4+ T cells from blood, cultured in vitro, sampled after SARS-CoV-2 vaccination. The receptors shown here come from a human donor who had recovered from COVID-19.

The chain combines TRBV9 with TRBJ1-1; 8 bases are shared with TRBD1. CDR1 and CDR2 (germline): SGDLS, YYNGEE. This CDR3 spans 15 amino acids. Germline trimming cut 3 bases from V and 5 bases from J; bases unmatched to any gene: 9. The CDR3 loop reads CASSAQTGGRTEAFF. The CDR3 coding sequence is TGTGCCAGCAGCGCCCAAACAGGGGGAAGGACTGAAGCTTTCTTT.

The sample holds a few counts of this clonotype. The gene calls are TRBV6-1 and TRBJ1-1, with 9 nucleotides matching TRBD1. The germline V gene encodes CDR1 MNHNS and CDR2 SASEGT. The CDR3 covers 14 residues. V shed 8 bases and J 4 bases; nucleotides not matched to a gene: 8. The CDR3 sequence is CASGRTGVATEAFF. CDR3 sequence (DNA): TGTGCCAGCGGGAGGACAGGGGTTGCCACTGAAGCTTTCTTT.

The rearrangement joins TRBV6-1 to TRBJ1-2; D uncertain. Trimming removed 4 bases from V and 9 bases from J, with 18 bases in between. The CDR3 spans 14 residues. The germline V gene encodes CDR1 MNHNS and CDR2 SASEGT. In DNA form, the CDR3 reads TGTGCCAGCAGTGTGGACCGACCGGGGTTACGCTACACCTTC. Translation gives CASSVDRPGLRYTF.

The chain is built from TRBV7-2 and TRBJ1-1; D not certain. Germline CDR1 is SGHTA and CDR2 is FQGNSA. This CDR3 region has 14 residues. The V end was cut by 1 base, the J end by 1 base, with 7 bases between. The CDR3 sequence: CASSLDRKNTEAFF. In nucleotides, the CDR3 is TGTGCCAGCAGCTTAGACAGAAAGAACACTGAAGCTTTCTTT.

This clonotype was seen only a few times. The rearrangement joins TRBV5-4 to TRBJ2-5; D may be TRBD2 (6 bases). The CDR3 runs to 14 residues. Germline V gives CDR1 SGHNT, CDR2 YYREEE (reference sequence). The V end was cut by 3 bases, the J end by 5 bases, with 14 bases between. The CDR3 sequence: CASSSPRGFETQYF. The CDR3, as DNA: TGTGCCAGCAGCTCGCCGCGGGGTTTTGAGACCCAGTACTTC.